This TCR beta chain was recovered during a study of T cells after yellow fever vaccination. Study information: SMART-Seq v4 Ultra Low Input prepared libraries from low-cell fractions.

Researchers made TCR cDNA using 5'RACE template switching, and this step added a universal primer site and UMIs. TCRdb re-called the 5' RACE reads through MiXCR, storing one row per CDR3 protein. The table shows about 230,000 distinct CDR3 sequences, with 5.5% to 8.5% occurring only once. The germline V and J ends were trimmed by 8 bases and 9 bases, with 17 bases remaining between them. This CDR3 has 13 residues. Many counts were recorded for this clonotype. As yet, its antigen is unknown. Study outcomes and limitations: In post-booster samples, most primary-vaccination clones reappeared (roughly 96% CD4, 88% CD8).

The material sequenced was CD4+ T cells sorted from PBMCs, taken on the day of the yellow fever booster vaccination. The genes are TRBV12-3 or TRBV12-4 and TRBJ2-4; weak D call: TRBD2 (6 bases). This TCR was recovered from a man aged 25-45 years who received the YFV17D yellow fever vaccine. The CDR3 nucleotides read TGTGCCAGCTCGGGGGAGGAATGGAGCATTCAGTACTTC. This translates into CASSGEEWSIQYF.